A single sample gave rise to the 5 T cell receptor beta chains below, sequenced in a study of T cell changes during pregnancy in multiple sclerosis. The table came from immunoSEQ multiplex PCR; TCRdb's copy has only in-frame clones and leaves some out. The repertoire holds about 46,000 clones, with 75% to 95% as singletons. Sequencing used CD8+ T cells from peripheral blood mononuclear cells, obtained after pregnancy. The source of these receptors is a female donor with multiple sclerosis, enrolled in a pregnancy study.

CDR3 sequence (DNA): TGTGCCAGCATTGCGGGGGGGACCTACAATGAGCAGTTCTTC. This translates into CASIAGGTYNEQFF. The chain combines TRBV27 with TRBJ2-1, with 9 bases matching TRBD2. The length of the CDR3 is 14 residues. The J segment lost 2 bases and the V segment lost 7 bases, leaving 3 bases of the junction unmatched. From germline, CDR1 is MNHEY and CDR2 SMNVEV (reference sequence).

The J gene is TRBJ1-5, the V gene TRBV6-6; tentative D call: TRBD1 (5 bases). Germline values: CDR1 MNHNY, CDR2 SVGAGI (reference sequence). The CDR3 runs 16 residues. Trimming took off 7 bases at V and 0 bases at J, with 16 bases between the two ends. The CDR3 DNA reads TGTGCCAGCACCGGCGGGGCGGATTATAGCAATCAGCCCCAGCATTTT. Translated: CASTGGADYSNQPQHF.

V and J are TRBV2 and TRBJ2-1; weak D call: TRBD1 (6 bases). V shed 3 bases and J shed 4 bases, with 7 bases lying between them. The CDR3 consists of 13 residues. The V gene's germline CDR1 is SNHLY and CDR2 FYNNEI. CDR3 in amino acids: CASSDGTYNEQFF. The CDR3 DNA is TGTGCCAGCAGTGATGGGACATACAATGAGCAGTTCTTC.

The V call is TRBV18, the J call TRBJ1-3; D is perhaps TRBD1 (5 bases). Deletions cut 3 bases from V and 4 bases from J, with 19 bases between. Germline CDR1 and CDR2: KGHSH and LQKENI. The CDR3 extends over 17 amino acids. The CDR3 DNA is TGTGCCAGCTCACCTACGCAGGGAGGTGTGGGAGGAAACACCATATATTTT. It specifies CASSPTQGGVGGNTIYF.

The V call is TRBV7-9, the J call TRBJ1-1; D is ambiguous. V was pared by 7 bases and J by 7 bases, with 13 bases between. The length of the CDR3 is 12 residues. Germline-derived CDR1 and CDR2 are SEHNR and FQNEAQ (reference sequence). CDR3 sequence reads: CASTPSGGEAFF. Written as DNA, the CDR3 is TGTGCCAGCACCCCCAGTGGCGGTGAAGCTTTCTTT.